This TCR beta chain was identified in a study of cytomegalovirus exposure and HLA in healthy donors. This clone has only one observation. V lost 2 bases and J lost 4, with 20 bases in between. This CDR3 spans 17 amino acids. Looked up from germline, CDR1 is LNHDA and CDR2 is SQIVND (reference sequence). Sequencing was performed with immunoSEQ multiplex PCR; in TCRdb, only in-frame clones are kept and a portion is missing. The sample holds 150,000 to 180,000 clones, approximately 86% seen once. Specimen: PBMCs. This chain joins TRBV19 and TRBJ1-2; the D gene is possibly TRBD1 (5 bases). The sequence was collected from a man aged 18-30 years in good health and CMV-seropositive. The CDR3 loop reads CASSIQTEVSQGYGYTF. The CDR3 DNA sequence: TGTGCCAGTAGTATACAGACTGAGGTCAGCCAGGGCTATGGCTACACCTTC.